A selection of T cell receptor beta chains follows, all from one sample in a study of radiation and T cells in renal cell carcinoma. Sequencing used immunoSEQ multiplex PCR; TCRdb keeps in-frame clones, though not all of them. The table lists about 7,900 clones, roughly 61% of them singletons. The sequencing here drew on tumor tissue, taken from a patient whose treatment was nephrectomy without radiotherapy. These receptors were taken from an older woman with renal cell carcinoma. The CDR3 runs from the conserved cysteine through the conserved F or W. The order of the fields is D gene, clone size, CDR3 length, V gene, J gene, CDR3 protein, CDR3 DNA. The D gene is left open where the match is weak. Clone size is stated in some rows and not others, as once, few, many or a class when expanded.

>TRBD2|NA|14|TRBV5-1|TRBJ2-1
CASSLRTSYNEQFF
TGCGCCAGCAGCCTCCGGACTAGCTACAATGAGCAGTTCTTC
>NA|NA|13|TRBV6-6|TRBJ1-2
CASSYIGQEGYTF
TGTGCCAGCAGTTACATAGGTCAGGAAGGCTACACCTTC
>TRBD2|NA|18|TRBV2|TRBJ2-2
CASSRTSGGASNTGELFF
TGTGCCAGCAGTCGGACTAGCGGGGGGGCATCGAACACCGGGGAGCTGTTTTTT
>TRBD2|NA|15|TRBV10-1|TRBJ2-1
CASSENSGGACEQFF
TGCGCCAGCAGTGAGAATAGCGGGGGGGCCTGTGAGCAGTTCTTC
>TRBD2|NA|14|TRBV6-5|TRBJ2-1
CASSSSGAHNEQFF
TGTGCCAGCAGTTCCAGCGGGGCACACAATGAGCAGTTCTTC
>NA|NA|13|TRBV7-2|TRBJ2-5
CASSLQQKQTQYF
TGTGCCAGCAGCTTACAACAGAAGCAGACCCAGTACTTC
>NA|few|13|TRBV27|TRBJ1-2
CASSPLSYYGYTF
TGTGCCAGCAGCCCCCTCTCCTACTATGGCTACACCTTC
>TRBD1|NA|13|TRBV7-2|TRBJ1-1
CASSINRGEEAFF
TGTGCCAGCAGCATTAACAGGGGGGAGGAAGCTTTCTTT
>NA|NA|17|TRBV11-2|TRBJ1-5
CASSLDRGPGGNQPQHF
TGTGCCAGCAGCTTAGATCGCGGACCGGGGGGCAATCAGCCCCAGCATTTT
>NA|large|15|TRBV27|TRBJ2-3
CASSLRLGHTDTQYF
TGTGCCAGCAGTCTAAGACTAGGCCACACAGATACGCAGTATTTT